These 9 T cell receptor beta chains share one sample of origin, sequenced in a study of T cell repertoires in cytomegalovirus infection. Using its own MiXCR run on the reads, TCRdb lists one record per CDR3 protein. This table has 80,000 to 130,000 distinct CDR3 sequences, more than 20% appearing once. The sample comprised CD8+ T cells from PBMCs. These receptors were collected from a human donor in good health (CMV status not recorded). Some clones in this sample may be carry-over from other donors' samples.

The V call is TRBV4-3, the J call TRBJ1-3; D is ambiguous. CDR3 length: 17 amino acids. The V end was cut by 0 bases, the J end by 0 bases, with 12 bases between. The germline V gene has CDR1 LGHNA and CDR2 YSLEER. The CDR3 loop reads CASSQDGDGFSGNTIYF. The CDR3 DNA follows: TGCGCCAGCAGCCAAGACGGAGACGGCTTCTCTGGAAACACCATATATTTT.

This clonotype has ten or more counts. This chain links TRBV7-2 with TRBJ2-3, with a weak D call TRBD1 (6 bases). The V gene's germline CDR1 is SGHTA and CDR2 FQGNSA. The CDR3 extends over 15 amino acids. Trimming took 1 base from V and 2 from J, leaving 10 bases between them. Written as DNA, the CDR3 is TGTGCCAGCAGCTTAGTTAGGGGGTCCACAGATACGCAGTATTTT. Translating it yields CASSLVRGSTDTQYF. Filled out from reference TRBV7-2 and TRBJ2-3, the complete variable domain reads GAGVSQSPSNKVTEKGKDVELRCDPISGHTALYWYRQSLGQGLEFLIYFQGNSAPDKSGLPSDRFSAERTGGSVSTLTIQRTQQEDSAVYLCASSLVRGSTDTQYFGPGTRLTVL.

This clonotype was recorded at least ten times. V usage is TRBV7-2 and J usage is TRBJ2-7; a possible D gene is TRBD2 (5 bases). The CDR3 is made up of 15 amino acids. V lost 1 base and J 3 bases, leaving 13 bases between the germline ends. In germline, CDR1 is SGHTA, CDR2 FQGNSA. CDR3 in DNA: TGTGCCAGCAGCTTAGGAGGGAGAGACTACTACGAGCAGTACTTC. Protein sequence: CASSLGGRDYYEQYF.

The CDR3, as DNA: TGTGCCAGCAGCGCATTTCAAGAGACCCAGTACTTC. This sequence encodes CASSAFQETQYF. The chain uses TRBV7-9 and TRBJ2-5; D uncertain. Per germline, CDR1 SEHNR and CDR2 FQNEAQ (reference sequence). Deletions cut 5 bases from V and 2 bases from J, with 6 bases between. The length of the CDR3 is 12 residues. Variable domain in full (rest from reference TRBV7-9 and TRBJ2-5): DTGVSQNPRHKITKRGQNVTFRCDPISEHNRLYWYRQTLGQGPEFLTYFQNEAQLEKSRLLSDRFSAERPKGSFSTLEIQRTEQGDSAMYLCASSAFQETQYFGPGTRLLVL.

At least ten counts were recorded for this clonotype. The gene calls are TRBV4-3 and TRBJ2-1; D perhaps matches TRBD2 (7 bases). V lost 1 base, J lost 6 bases, and 13 bases lay in between. This CDR3 region has 15 residues. Germline CDR1 LGHNA, CDR2 YSLEER. The CDR3 spells CASSQGVGGGNEQFF. The DNA of the CDR3 is TGCGCCAGCAGCCAAGGCGTGGGAGGGGGCAATGAGCAGTTCTTC.

This clonotype was counted at least ten times. The chain combines TRBV7-9 with TRBJ1-3, with D uncertain. Germline loops: CDR1 SEHNR, CDR2 FQNEAQ (reference sequence). With 5 bases removed from V and 0 bases from J, the gap between germline ends came to 17 bases. The CDR3 length is 17 residues. The CDR3, as DNA: TGTGCCAGCAGCCCCCTCGGGCAGTTTGGCTCTGGAAACACCATATATTTT. Amino acid sequence: CASSPLGQFGSGNTIYF.

CDR3 protein: CASSQNWDFLGYTF. CDR3 DNA: TGTGCCAGCAGCCAGAATTGGGACTTCCTCGGCTACACCTTC. V and J are TRBV9 and TRBJ1-2; possibly TRBD1 for D (5 bases). Per the germline V gene, CDR1 is SGDLS and CDR2 is YYNGEE. The CDR3 is 14 amino acids. Trimming shortened V by 4 bases and J by 8 bases, and 18 bases separated the two germline ends. Full variable domain (missing parts from reference TRBV9 and TRBJ1-2): DSGVTQTPKHLITATGQRVTLRCSPRSGDLSVYWYQQSLDQGLQFLIQYYNGEERAKGNILERFSAQQFPDLHSELNLSSLELGDSALYFCASSQNWDFLGYTFGSGTRLTVV.

This chain joins TRBV28 and TRBJ2-1; D call uncertain. In germline, CDR1 is MDHEN, CDR2 SYDVKM. The CDR3 is 14 amino acids. V shed 6 bases and J shed 0 bases, with 9 bases lying between them. The CDR3 DNA reads TGTGCCAGCAGGGGTCCGGACTCCTACAATGAGCAGTTCTTC. It encodes CASRGPDSYNEQFF.

V gene TRBV2 combines with J gene TRBJ1-1; tentatively, D is TRBD1 (5 bases). This CDR3 is 14 amino acids long. V gave up 5 bases and J gave up 5 bases, with 15 bases separating them. CDR1 and CDR2 (germline): SNHLY, FYNNEI. This CDR3 is CASSPTRGGTEAFF. The CDR3 DNA reads as TGTGCCAGCAGTCCCACTCGGGGGGGGACTGAAGCTTTCTTT.